This T cell receptor beta chain was obtained from a study of CD8+CD57+ T cells in acquired aplastic anemia. Study-wide findings and caveats: Roughly 31 CD8+ CDR3 sequences occurred in both the patients and the controls.

V dropped 3 bases and J dropped 7 bases, with 15 bases sitting between them. The CDR3 runs 15 residues. Germline assignment: CDR1 LNHNV and CDR2 YYDKDF (reference sequence). Concerning this clonotype itself: The target antigen is unknown.

Patients selected for sequencing had displayed CD8+CD57+ cell expansion by flow cytometry. The TCR beta profiling, which covered VDJ combination and CDR3 sequence, was carried out using genomic DNA as the template. From the reads, TCRdb called clonotypes with MiXCR, one entry per CDR3 protein. The sample yields 190,000 or so distinct CDR3 sequences, less than 60% seen once. The source is a human donor with aplastic anemia. The V gene is TRBV15, the J gene TRBJ1-4; D is ambiguous. Sequencing was carried out using sorted CD4+, CD8+, or CD8+CD57+ T cells (not recorded which) from PBMCs. In nucleotides, the CDR3 is TGTGCCACCAGCAGTACGAGGTTAGCCGGTGAAAAACTGTTTTTT. Translating gives CATSSTRLAGEKLFF.